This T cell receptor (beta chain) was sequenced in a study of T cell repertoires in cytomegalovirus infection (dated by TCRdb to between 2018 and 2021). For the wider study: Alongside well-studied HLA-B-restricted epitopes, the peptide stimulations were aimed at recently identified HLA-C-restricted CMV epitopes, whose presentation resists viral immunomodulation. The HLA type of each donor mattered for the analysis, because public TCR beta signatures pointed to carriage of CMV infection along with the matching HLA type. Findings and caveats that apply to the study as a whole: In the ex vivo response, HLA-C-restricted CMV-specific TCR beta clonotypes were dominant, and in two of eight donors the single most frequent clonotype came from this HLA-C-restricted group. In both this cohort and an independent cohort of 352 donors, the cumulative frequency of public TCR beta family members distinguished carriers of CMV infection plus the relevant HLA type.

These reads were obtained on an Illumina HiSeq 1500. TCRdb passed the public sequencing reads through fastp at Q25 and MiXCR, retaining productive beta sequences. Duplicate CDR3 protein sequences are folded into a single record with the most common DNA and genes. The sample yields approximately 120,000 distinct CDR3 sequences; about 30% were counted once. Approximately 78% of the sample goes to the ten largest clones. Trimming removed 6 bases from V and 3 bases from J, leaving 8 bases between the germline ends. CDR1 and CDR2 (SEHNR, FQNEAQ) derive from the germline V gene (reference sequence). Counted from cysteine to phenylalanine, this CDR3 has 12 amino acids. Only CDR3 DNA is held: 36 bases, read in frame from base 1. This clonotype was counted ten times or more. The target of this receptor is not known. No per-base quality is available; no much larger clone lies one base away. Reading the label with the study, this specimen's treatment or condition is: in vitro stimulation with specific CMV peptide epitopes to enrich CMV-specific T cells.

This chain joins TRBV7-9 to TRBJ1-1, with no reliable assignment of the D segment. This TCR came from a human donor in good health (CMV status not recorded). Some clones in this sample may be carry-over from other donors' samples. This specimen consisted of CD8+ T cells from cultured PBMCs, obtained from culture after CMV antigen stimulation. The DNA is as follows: TGTGCCAGCAGACTCATACACACTGAAGCTTTCTTT. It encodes CASRLIHTEAFF.